The rows below give T cell receptor beta chains drawn from one sample of a study. A single record per CDR3 protein comes from TCRdb applying MiXCR to the 5' RACE reads. The sample comprises roughly 44,000 distinct CDR3 sequences, just under 30% of which are singletons, and around 3.9% rests with the top ten. The sample was memory CD4+ T cells sorted from a lymph node. These TCRs come from a female donor with breast cancer. Each CDR3 is given with its conserved first and last residue. The D gene is left open where the match is weak. Size values are once, few and many counts, or a class for expanded clones, and some rows have none.

D gene	V gene	clone size	J gene	CDR3 DNA	CDR3 protein
-	TRBV6-5	-	TRBJ1-2	TGTGCCAGCAGCACCCACGCCGGGAACCCCTATGGCTGCACCTTC	CASSTHAGNPYGCTF
TRBD1	TRBV10-2	-	TRBJ2-3	TGCGCCAGCGGTGAACCCGGACAGGGGGGGACAGATACGCAGTATTTT	CASGEPGQGGTDTQYF
-	TRBV4-2	few	TRBJ2-2	TGTGCCAGCAGCCGAGATGCTGGGGCGACCGGCGAGCTGTTTTTT	CASSRDAGATGELFF
TRBD2	TRBV12-3/TRBV12-4	-	TRBJ2-2	TGTGCCAGCACCTTGAGGGAGGGCGCGACCGGGGAGCTGCTTTTT	CASTLREGATGELLF
-	TRBV28	few	TRBJ2-5	TGTGCCAGCAGTCAGGGAGCGGGAGAGACCCAGTACTTC	CASSQGAGETQYF
-	TRBV6-1	-	TRBJ1-5	TGTGCCGGCAAGGTTAGTGGGGGCCACAATCAGCCCCAGCATTTT	CAGKVSGGHNQPQHF
TRBD2	TRBV4-2	-	TRBJ2-7	TGTGCCAGCAGCCCCCGGACTAGCGGAAGCTACGAGCAGTACTTC	CASSPRTSGSYEQYF
-	TRBV7-9	-	TRBJ1-5	TGTGCCAGCAGCTCCTCCTGGGCAGTTAGCAATCAGCCCCAGCATTTT	CASSSSWAVSNQPQHF
TRBD2	TRBV7-2	few	TRBJ2-1	TGTGCCAGCAGCCTTACTAGCGGGAGTGCTGAGCAGTTCTTC	CASSLTSGSAEQFF
-	TRBV20-1	-	TRBJ1-3	TGCAGTGCTAGAGTTCAGGGGGGAAACACCATATATTTT	CSARVQGGNTIYF
-	TRBV20-1	-	TRBJ1-5	TGCAGTGCTCCCTTACGCGGGGGGCCCAGCAATCAGCCCCAGCATTTT	CSAPLRGGPSNQPQHF
-	TRBV29-1	-	TRBJ2-5	TGCAGCGTCGGCACTGGGGTGTCGCAAGAGACCCAGTACTTC	CSVGTGVSQETQYF
-	TRBV29-1	many	TRBJ2-1	TGCAGCGTTGGACCTGGTGATGAGCAGTTCTTC	CSVGPGDEQFF
-	TRBV6-2/TRBV6-3	many	TRBJ2-5	TGTGCCAGCAGTTACTTGGAGACCCAGTACTTC	CASSYLETQYF
-	TRBV24-1	-	TRBJ1-2	TGTGCCACCAGTGATCACACTTGGGGAGGCTACACCTTC	CATSDHTWGGYTF
-	TRBV24-1	few	TRBJ2-3	TGTGCCACCAGTGATTGGGATTTCCAGAACCCGCAGTATTTT	CATSDWDFQNPQYF
TRBD2	TRBV5-1	-	TRBJ2-3	TGCGCCAGCAGCGTGACTAGCGGCACAGATACGCAGTATTTT	CASSVTSGTDTQYF
-	TRBV6-1	-	TRBJ2-3	TGTGCCAGCCACGAGGACACAGATACGCAGTATTTT	CASHEDTDTQYF
TRBD1	TRBV5-1	few	TRBJ1-1	TGCGCCAGCAGCCTTGTGGGGACAGGAGACACTGAAGCTTTCTTT	CASSLVGTGDTEAFF
TRBD1	TRBV7-3	-	TRBJ1-1	TGTGCCAGCAGCACGCCGCCGGGACAGGGCTTGTCTGAAGCTTTCTTT	CASSTPPGQGLSEAFF
-	TRBV7-3	few	TRBJ1-3	TGTGCCAGCAGCCAGGGCGGGACGGCTGGAAACACCATATATTTT	CASSQGGTAGNTIYF
TRBD2	TRBV7-2	-	TRBJ2-1	TGTGCCAGCAGAAACAGCGGGAGGGACAATGAGCAGTTCTTC	CASRNSGRDNEQFF
-	TRBV7-2	-	TRBJ2-2	TGTGCCAGCAGCTTAGCGCTCGCGATCACCGGGGAGCTGTTTTTT	CASSLALAITGELFF
TRBD2	TRBV20-1	few	TRBJ2-7	TGCAGTGCTGGGACTAGCGGGTATTACGAGCAGTACTTC	CSAGTSGYYEQYF